This T cell receptor (beta chain) came from a study of long-term antiretroviral therapy in people with HIV (dated 2022 in TCRdb). In the study overall: The earliest samples were collected roughly a decade before the 2015 WHO recommendation for immediate ART, at a time when ART was usually postponed until CD4 counts fell. This retrospective serial study examined whether starting ART and sustained HIV suppression were associated with changes in the composition and diversity of the TRB repertoire in peripheral blood. From fewer than 35 adults with confirmed HIV infection, the cohort provided around 180 cryopreserved PBMC samples, gathered serially across a mean of approximately six years (range 1-12). About 40% of the 30 participants with HIV were female. No cross-contamination during QIAcube processing was seen in test extractions of a monoclonal T-cell line run alongside 33 polyclonal samples.

A note on this clone: The clone's antigen remains unknown. Per-base qualities were not stored, and no clone one base away is much larger.

V loses 5 bases of germline sequence and J loses 3 bases, and the interval between the two ends is 14 bases. According to the germline V gene, CDR1 reads SGHTA and CDR2 reads FQGTGA. From the cysteine through the phenylalanine, the CDR3 covers 14 amino acids. Just the 42-base CDR3 DNA is kept, in frame starting at base 1. Sequencing of the TRB variable region was done with the immunoSEQ hsTCRB v3.0 assay at survey level resolution. The target sequencing depth for TRB was roughly 40,000-55,000 T-cell genomes per sample. TRB libraries were pooled and sequenced on an Illumina MiSeq using a v3 150-cycle kit. Concerning the study's data processing: Analysis of repertoires was carried out in R inside a reproducible Nextflow workflow spanning QC, data transformation and analysis. Custom analyses were implemented in LymphoSeq2, an R package for AIRR-Seq data exploration. A handful of samples yielding fewer than 5000 total TRB sequences were excluded, leaving around 200 analyzed HIV repertoires. Among the approximately 190 retained HIV repertoires, approximately 61 were collected before ART initiation and 120 to 130 after ART initiation. Each repertoire was downsampled to 5000 TRB nucleotide sequences, and summary statistics were averaged across 100 downsampling iterations. TRB sequences were retained for analysis only if CDR3 regions of at least seven amino acids were present. A Shannon entropy-derived clonality score and the Gini coefficient were used to measure diversity. Repertoire networks linked the top 5000 CDR3 amino acid sequences whenever two sequences differed by an edit distance of one. Antigen specificity groups and MHC restriction were predicted for TRB CDR3 amino acid sequences with GLIPH2. To flag known CMV, EBV, HIV or tissue antigen associations, CDR3 amino acid sequences were matched against VDJdb and McPAS-TCR. Pre-ART, post-ART and control groups were compared with Wilcoxon signed-rank tests and Holm-Bonferroni correction. Sourced from immuneACCESS, this table was stored by TCRdb with only in-frame sequences that have V and J called. A share of the clones is absent; for the studies checked, an unresolved V gene accounts for under half, and the remainder has no known explanation. V and J calls plus clone size are reproduced from that table; the DNA served to infer D and trimming. This sample has around 22,000 clones in its table, and roughly 88% of those were observed once. The top ten clonotypes cover over 13% of the sample.

Participants were included only if at least one PBMC sample before ART initiation and at least two post-ART samples were available. All participants with HIV were treated in the United States of America. Before DNA extraction, cryopreserved samples of roughly 0.9-11 million PBMC were thawed and then washed. At the time of the earliest PBMC sample, participants with HIV were aged between roughly 23 and 60 years. Per participant, PBMC samples came from 1-4 timepoints prior to ART initiation and 2-8 timepoints following ART initiation, for a median of 7 samples. For every participant, serial HIV viral load, CD4+ T-cell count, ART history and demographic data were obtained. Using a Qiagen kit on a QIAcube, genomic DNA was extracted from unsorted PBMC, with samples processed in batches of 12. On the study overall, not on this receptor specifically: Unsorted PBMC were profiled instead of sorted CD4+ and CD8+ T cells because pre-ART samples had limited cell numbers. Owing to limited PBMC availability, only the TCR beta chain was sequenced, without alpha chain pairing. ART initiation was associated with a significant increase in TRB diversity, but diversity stayed significantly below transplant donor controls even after long-term ART. Expanded TRB clones identified before ART initiation dominated the repertoire across all time points, though the dominance fluctuated and decreased in many PLHIV after ART. CDR3 length ranges in HIV repertoires were narrower than in controls, and network structure suggested an antigen-experienced repertoire with only a slight naive shift after ART. The samples were dated from the mid-2000s to the late 2010s, and the ART regimens that were used may be less effective than current ART regimens. No data were available on ART adherence, viral resistance or therapy changes, limiting inferences about post-ART repertoire changes.

This chain joins TRBV7-3 to TRBJ2-7; the D gene cannot be named for sure. The sequencing here drew on unsorted PBMCs, taken 4.1 to 4.5 years after starting antiretroviral therapy. The clonotype originates from a man aged 25 to 40 with HIV. At the DNA level, the sequence is TGTGCCAGCAGCCGGGTCAGTGGAGACTACGAGCAGTACTTC. This gives the protein CASSRVSGDYEQYF.